The T cell receptor (beta chain) under discussion was sequenced for a study of cytomegalovirus exposure and HLA in healthy donors (dated by TCRdb to about 2017). Background on the whole study: According to an earlier analysis of a few hundred of the donors, some 180 million T cells yielded roughly 110 million unique TCR beta sequences and 276 Gb of sequence data. An early release covering roughly 640 HLA-typed donors comprised 300 to 350 gigabases of sequencing data and 65 million to 100 million unique TCR sequences. Of the 350 to 400 genotyped donors, approximately 83% fell in the genetic ancestry cluster associated with self-reported Caucasian donors. The study aimed to test whether cataloging public T cell receptors could reveal signatures of past pathogen exposure. The study profiled the T cell repertoires of 550 to 700 subjects by immunosequencing and related them to cytomegalovirus serostatus. In addition to the first cohort of 666 subjects, a separate validation cohort of under 150 different subjects was used. High-throughput TCR immunosequencing, statistical association of individual TCRs with disease status, and machine learning were combined to predict cytomegalovirus infection status. A later analysis re-analyzed previously published TCR beta repertoires from several hundred donors and added high-resolution HLA genotyping to study TCR occurrence patterns. In the later analysis, no new phenotypic data were used to find candidate immune exposures; instead, reliance was placed on TCR beta sequences and their occurrence across donors. To decide whether each TCR beta V gene segment behaved as functional or pseudogenic, an earlier analysis of some 570 of the donors relied on high-throughput TCR beta sequencing. Donor age, sex, ethnicity and CMV serostatus were compiled together with the repertoire data. A later genetic analysis took genome-wide SNP genotypes for about 55% of the 666 donors and used that subset as a discovery cohort. All discovery cohort repertoires had been generated using a single sequencing platform. HLA typing included class I and class II loci at four-digit resolution. Typing coverage differed by locus: A, B, C, DRB1 and DQB1 were typed in roughly 620-640 donors, DQA1 in about 550, DPA1 in around 600, and DPB1 in just under 490. About 5 DR-DQ haplotypes were handled as single units for association and clustering, since linkage in the cohort was strong. Among almost 400 genotyped donors of the cohort, an average of approximately 230,000 unique TCR beta nucleotide sequences were sequenced per donor, roughly 18% of them non-productive.

In total, roughly 670 healthy bone marrow donors made up the cohort. All cohort members were sampled while nominally healthy, although unrecorded immune exposures were likely present. The donor was CMV seropositive and was included in the group of 300 or so seropositive cohort members. Every donor gave a peripheral blood sample, and the peripheral blood mononuclear cells from that sample were used for TCR beta sequencing. Genomic DNA was extracted from the blood cell samples with the Qiagen DNeasy Blood Extraction Kit. General findings and caveats noted by the study authors: Presence/absence analyses assumed roughly uniform sequencing depth across donors, an assumption that may not hold. At a false discovery rate of 0.05, a later analysis linked roughly 17,000 TCR beta sequences to specific HLA alleles. Several of the top co-occurrence clusters appeared to be linked to parvovirus B19, influenza, CMV and Epstein-Barr virus, according to a later analysis. Most TCR sequences were observed very rarely across donors, whereas some public TCRs were present in many individuals. In a later analysis, HLA-associated TCR beta chains showed more clonal expansion and lower generation probabilities than non-associated chains that were equally common. Compared with the roughly 670-donor mean, donors in an Asian-associated ancestry cluster had fewer N-insertions in productive TCRs, according to a later genetic analysis. An earlier analysis of 587 of the donors showed that most TCR beta V segments appeared in productive rearrangements either about 90% or about 30% of the time, which broadly matched IMGT annotations. Only TCR beta chains were sequenced in this cohort, and the absence of alpha or paired-chain data limited detectable features. In both the original and validation cohorts, the classifier was reported to diagnose cytomegalovirus status with high specificity and sensitivity. According to the authors, the approach could potentially be generalized to other disease states and immunological phenotypes. In a later analysis, TCR association rates were found to vary across HLA loci, with the most associated TCRs seen for DRB1 alleles and the fewest for HLA-C alleles. HLA typing was unavailable for some donors at each locus, so association tests used only the typed subset. Because counts were too low, more than 15 rarely observed V segments, including chromosome 9 orphons, were left out of the earlier analysis of a few hundred of the donors. An association between a missense DCLRE1C variant and V-gene and J-gene trimming of TCR beta chains was found in a later genetic analysis and replicated in an independent cohort. Linkage disequilibrium might explain the correlated functional status among segregating V segments, but an unknown experimental factor could not be ruled out. Assigning TCR associations to individual alleles was difficult when HLA alleles, especially DR and DQ, strongly co-occurred. The only immune exposure information available for the cohort was CMV serostatus. In a later analysis, most CMV-associated TCR beta chains were found to appear HLA-restricted, with HLA associations seemingly driven largely by CMV exposure. The study gave a list of some 150 TCR beta chains associated with cytomegalovirus. A further reported finding was that TCR beta sequences accurately predicted the HLA-A and HLA-B alleles for most subjects in the first cohort. A cluster of highly shared sequence variants was judged likely to be a technical artifact of the sequencing pipeline. Three of the identified cytomegalovirus-associated TCR beta chains were confirmed in vitro to be specific for cytomegalovirus antigens.

Remarks on this clone: The antigen it binds to is not known. There are no base qualities to consult, and no much larger clone falls within one base.

Preparation of the library involved the immunoSEQ multiplex PCR assay. The multiplex PCR relied on a mix of 60 forward primers for TCR Vbeta segments and 13 reverse primers for TCR Jbeta segments. The CDR3 region of rearranged TCR beta genes was amplified from genomic DNA by a multiplex PCR assay. The Illumina HiSeq System was used to sequence the amplified TCR beta libraries as 87-base-pair reads. The published analysis was carried out like this. Across the roughly 670 repertoires, a later analysis counted approximately 83 million unique TCR beta chains, around 10 million of which were shared by at least two donors. Raw reads were error-corrected and collapsed into unique sequences with a nearest-neighbor algorithm that merged closely related sequences to remove PCR and sequencing errors. To assign V, D and J gene segments, CDR3 sequences were aligned to IMGT reference sequences. Each retained sequence needed at least a six-nucleotide match to both a V gene segment and a J gene segment. A rearrangement counted as productive if the CDR3 had no stop codons and remained in frame with V and J, and every other rearrangement counted as non-productive. Following IMGT convention, CDR3 was defined as the stretch from the second conserved V-encoded cysteine to the conserved J-encoded phenylalanine. In an earlier analysis of more than 550 of the donors, sequences lacking an unambiguous match to a single V gene segment were excluded. In an earlier analysis of approximately 590 of the donors, a V segment was called functional when productive rearrangements were above 56.7%, and segregating when the standard deviation between donors exceeded 5%. A statistical classification framework was developed to diagnose cytomegalovirus status using the catalog of TCR beta chain sequences. In a later analysis, TCR nucleotide sequences were compared against IMGT/GENE-DB human TR gene sequences so that V and J genes could be assigned. A later analysis assigned CDR3 sequences and most-parsimonious VDJ recombination scenarios with the TCRdist pipeline. A later analysis defined each TCR beta chain by its CDR3 amino acid sequence plus V-gene family, and excluded reads lacking a unique V-gene family. As a way to deal with suspected cross-contamination and a sequencing artifact, a later analysis dropped under 600 nucleotide sequences that were highly shared and had low generation probability. For each public chain, a later analysis derived a clonal expansion index from normalized ranks of inferred template counts within each repertoire. In a later analysis, generation probabilities were computed with a VDJ recombination model fitted to out-of-frame rearrangements, and the resulting probabilities were checked against IGoR. In a later analysis, TCR-TCR, TCR-HLA and TCR-CMV co-occurrence was scored with hypergeometric tests, and a repertoire-size bias correction was applied to TCR pairs. In a later analysis, false discovery rates were estimated by permuting HLA or CMV assignments 20 times. In a later analysis, co-occurring TCRs were grouped using DBSCAN, and TCRdist sequence similarity was added for clustering within HLA-allele-positive subsets. For co-occurrence clustering, repertoires with fewer than 30,000 or more than 120,000 public chains were excluded, along with four to six repertoires with anomalous nucleotide sharing. Drawn from immuneACCESS, this table holds only the in-frame rearrangements with V and J called that TCRdb kept. Clones are partly lost; checked studies trace under half to an unresolved V gene and leave the rest unexplained. D and trimming were read from the DNA, whereas the V and J calls and clone size are those reported in that table. The sample table shows 55,000 to 65,000 clones, and around 89% are seen once. The top ten clonotypes cover approximately 1.6% of the sample.

Source material: PBMCs. This TCR derives from a man aged 25 to 40 in good health and CMV-seropositive.

The nucleotides are TGTGCCAGTAGTAACAGGGCCGGAAACACCATATATTTT. Translated, it reads CASSNRAGNTIYF. The sequence joins TRBV19 to TRBJ1-3; tentative D gene TRBD1, with 6 bases matching. The CDR3 runs 13 amino acids, cysteine and phenylalanine included. The DNA shown is the 39-base CDR3, in frame from base 1. Between the V and J ends, shortened by 4 bases and 4 bases respectively, the junction contains 8 bases. Looking up the germline V gene (reference sequence) yields CDR1 LNHDA and CDR2 SQIVND.